The table lists the clone carrying this T cell receptor (beta chain) with a count of one. Sequencing used immunoSEQ multiplex PCR; TCRdb keeps in-frame clones, though not all of them. The sample yields roughly 27,000 clones, over 75% seen once. This record comes from a study of T cell changes during pregnancy in multiple sclerosis. The CDR3 has 16 residues. Trimming took 4 bases from V and 3 from J; bases not matched to a gene: 6. The germline V gene encodes CDR1 MNHEY and CDR2 SMNVEV (reference sequence). Material: CD8+ T cells from peripheral blood mononuclear cells, obtained after pregnancy. The rearrangement joins TRBV27 to TRBJ2-1; 10 bases line up with TRBD2. The clonotype originates from a female donor with multiple sclerosis, enrolled in a pregnancy study. CDR3: CASSSLSSGGYNEQFF. The CDR3 DNA reads TGTGCCAGCAGTTCCCTCTCTAGCGGGGGCTACAATGAGCAGTTCTTC.